The entry below gives a single T cell receptor (beta chain) sequence along with its context. Its antigen is unknown. The data were obtained in a study of cytomegalovirus exposure and HLA in healthy donors. Measured with immunoSEQ multiplex PCR; TCRdb has only the in-frame clones, and not every one. The table lists 120,000 or so clones, roughly 95% of them singletons. Study-wide results and limits: The study designated around 150 TCR beta chains cytomegalovirus-associated.

Sequenced: PBMCs. The TCR comes from a man between 18 and 29 years old in good health and CMV-seronegative.

CDR3 DNA sequence: TGCGCCAGCAGCCCGCTAGTAGCCGTGATAGCGGACTATGAGCAGTTCTTC. It specifies CASSPLVAVIADYEQFF. The V call is TRBV4-1, the J call TRBJ2-1; D perhaps matches TRBD2 (6 bases). Trimming shortened V by 4 bases and J by 8 bases, and 24 bases separated the two germline ends. This CDR3 contains 17 residues. Germline V lookup: CDR1 MGHRA, CDR2 YSYEKL.